This note documents a single T cell receptor (beta chain) sequence. Its antigen is currently unknown. CDR1 is LGHNA, CDR2 YNFKEQ, per germline. This CDR3 has 14 residues. J was trimmed by 6 bases and V by 4 bases; bases with no gene match: 4. Sequencing was performed with immunoSEQ multiplex PCR; in TCRdb, only in-frame clones are kept and a portion is missing. The repertoire holds about 97,000 clones, 65% to 85% seen once, with over 9% in the top ten. The sample comes from a study of PD-1 blockade in classical Hodgkin lymphoma. Study findings and constraints: CD4+ TCR diversity climbed significantly by C4D1, unlike CD8+ TCR diversity.

Relapses following autologous stem cell transplantation were seen in all patients, with brentuximab vedotin exposure varying. The sample was peripheral blood mononuclear cells (PBMCs), taken at baseline. The TCR comes from a human donor with classical Hodgkin lymphoma. The J gene is TRBJ2-7, the V gene TRBV4-2; TRBD2 matches at 12 bases. The CDR3 sequence is CASSPSGRGTEQYF. CDR3 nucleotides: TGTGCCAGCAGCCCTAGCGGGAGGGGGACCGAGCAGTACTTC.